These T cell receptor beta chains were read from a single sample in a study of early T cells in non-severe SARS-CoV-2 infection. Via MiXCR, TCRdb re-called the 5' RACE reads, giving one row per CDR3 protein. The sample gives 110,000 or so distinct CDR3 sequences, 9.5% to 13% of which show up once; around 3.1% is in the top ten. Sequencing used whole blood. The source of these receptors is an adult who was a healthcare worker with PCR-confirmed SARS-CoV-2 infection or an uninfected control (not recorded which). Both conserved end residues are part of each CDR3. The order of the fields is clone size, D gene, V gene, J gene, CDR3 DNA, CDR3 protein. The D gene is left open where the match is weak. The size entry is marked missing in some rows and otherwise reads once, few, many or a size class.

size: many; D: -; V: TRBV20-1; J: TRBJ1-5; DNA: TGCAGTGCGGAGGTGCCCGGGTTAGGCCAGCCCCAGCATTTT; CDR3: CSAEVPGLGQPQHF
size: many; D: -; V: TRBV6-5; J: TRBJ2-3; DNA: TGTGCCAGCAGCCTGGGCGCCCCAGACACAGATACGCAGTATTTT; CDR3: CASSLGAPDTDTQYF
size: few; D: -; V: TRBV15; J: TRBJ2-6; DNA: TGTGCCACCAGCAGAGGCTCTGGGGCCAACGTCCTGACTTTC; CDR3: CATSRGSGANVLTF
size: few; D: -; V: TRBV10-3; J: TRBJ1-1; DNA: TGTGCCATCAGTGAGGTGAACACTGAAGCTTTCTTT; CDR3: CAISEVNTEAFF
size: many; D: -; V: TRBV3-1; J: TRBJ2-5; DNA: TGTGCCAGCGAACAAGAGACCCAGTACTTC; CDR3: CASEQETQYF
size: -; D: -; V: TRBV9; J: TRBJ1-5; DNA: TGTGCCAGCAGCGTAATAAGAGGAGACAGGCTGGGTCAGCCCCAGCATTTT; CDR3: CASSVIRGDRLGQPQHF
size: -; D: -; V: TRBV12-3/TRBV12-4; J: TRBJ1-2; DNA: TGTGCCAGCAGTTTATATCGGAGTAATGGCTACACCTTC; CDR3: CASSLYRSNGYTF
size: -; D: -; V: TRBV7-8; J: TRBJ1-5; DNA: TGTGCCAGCAGCTTAGTCCAGGGCCTCAATCAGCCCCAGCATTTT; CDR3: CASSLVQGLNQPQHF
size: -; D: -; V: TRBV12-3/TRBV12-4; J: TRBJ1-5; DNA: TGTGCCAGCAGCCCCGGGACCCCTTTCGTCAGCAATCAGCCCCAGCATTTT; CDR3: CASSPGTPFVSNQPQHF
size: few; D: -; V: TRBV20-1; J: TRBJ2-1; DNA: TGCAGTGCTAGAGGGTTTGGCCGGTACCATGAGCAGTTCTTC; CDR3: CSARGFGRYHEQFF
size: many; D: -; V: TRBV11-3; J: TRBJ2-1; DNA: TGTGCCAGCAGCTTAGATCGGTCACCCTACAATGAGCAGTTCTTC; CDR3: CASSLDRSPYNEQFF
size: -; D: TRBD1; V: TRBV7-8; J: TRBJ1-2; DNA: TGTGCCAGCAGCTTTCAAAAGGGGGCCAGCTATGGCTACACCTTC; CDR3: CASSFQKGASYGYTF
size: few; D: -; V: TRBV3-1; J: TRBJ2-5; DNA: TGTGCCAGCAGCCAAGTTTTTTGGCTAGCTGGAGAGACCCAGTACTTC; CDR3: CASSQVFWLAGETQYF